The 22 T cell receptor beta chains listed next were all sequenced from one sample in a study of blood T cell repertoires in COVID-19. Clones were sequenced by immunoSEQ multiplex PCR, and TCRdb holds only the in-frame ones, with some missing. The sample consists of 200,000 to 250,000 clones, 87% of them appearing once. Source material: peripheral blood. These receptors all come from a man between 18 and 29 years old with active or convalescent COVID-19.

This chain uses TRBV12-3 or TRBV12-4 with TRBJ2-5, with D maybe TRBD1 (5 bases). This CDR3 region has 12 residues. Trimming left V 2 bases short and J 4 bases short, with 5 bases between. The CDR3 sequence: CASSLRGETQYF. The CDR3 DNA sequence: TGTGCCAGCAGTTTAAGGGGAGAGACCCAGTACTTC.

The chain is built from TRBV5-8 and TRBJ2-3; 7 nucleotides agree with TRBD1. This CDR3 comprises 15 residues. The V gene's germline CDR1 is SGHTS and CDR2 YDEGEE. The V and J ends lost 4 bases and 2 bases, in that order; junction bases with no gene match: 7. The CDR3 reads CASSPRDSLTDTQYF. The CDR3 DNA reads as TGTGCCAGCAGCCCCCGGGACAGCCTCACAGATACGCAGTATTTT.

This chain links TRBV18 with TRBJ1-2; 9 nucleotides align to TRBD1. Germline-derived CDR1 and CDR2 are KGHSH and LQKENI. The J segment lost 4 bases and the V segment lost 5 bases, leaving 2 bases of the junction unmatched. The CDR3 covers 13 residues. In DNA, the CDR3 is TGTGCCAGCTCATTGGGACAGGGCTATGGCTACACCTTC. Amino acids: CASSLGQGYGYTF.

The rearrangement joins TRBV4-3 to TRBJ1-1, with D maybe TRBD1 (5 bases). Trimming cost V 1 base and J 4 bases, with 13 bases left between them. The CDR3 length is 15 residues. From germline, CDR1 is LGHNA and CDR2 YSLEER. CDR3 protein: CASSQVAGPATEAFF. CDR3 in DNA: TGCGCCAGCAGCCAAGTGGCAGGGCCTGCCACTGAAGCTTTCTTT.

The DNA of the CDR3 is TGTGCCAGCAGCTTAAGAAGTAGCGGGGGGACAACCAATGAGCAGTTCTTC. Translation: CASSLRSSGGTTNEQFF. The chain couples TRBV7-3 to TRBJ2-1; TRBD2 agrees at 10 bases. CDR1 and CDR2 (germline): SGHTA, FQGTGA. This CDR3 is built from 17 residues. The V and J ends lost 1 base and 6 bases, in that order; junction bases with no gene match: 9. Combining the CDR3 with reference TRBV7-3 and TRBJ2-1 gives the whole variable domain GAGVSQTPSNKVTEKGKYVELRCDPISGHTALYWYRQSLGQGPEFLIYFQGTGAADDSGLPNDRFFAVRPEGSVSTLKIQRTERGDSAVYLCASSLRSSGGTTNEQFFGPGTRLTVL.

This chain links TRBV18 with TRBJ2-3; 7 positions match TRBD2. There are 15 residues in the CDR3. The germline V gene has CDR1 KGHSH and CDR2 LQKENI. The ends lost 2 bases at V and 3 bases at J; junction bases unmatched: 5. The CDR3 coding sequence is TGTGCCAGCTCACCAGGCCTAGCGGAGACAGATACGCAGTATTTT. Protein product: CASSPGLAETDTQYF. Filled out from reference TRBV18 and TRBJ2-3, the complete variable domain reads NAGVMQNPRHLVRRRGQEARLRCSPMKGHSHVYWYRQLPEEGLKFMVYLQKENIIDESGMPKERFSAEFPKEGPSILRIQQVVRGDSAAYFCASSPGLAETDTQYFGPGTRLTVL.

The chain combines TRBV21-1 with TRBJ2-3; the listed D gene, TRBD1, was not tested against the DNA. TRBV21-1 is recorded as a pseudogene. The CDR3 sequence is 15 residues long. CDR3 residues: CAGHSPGTPTDTQYF. CDR3 DNA sequence: TGTGCCGGCCATTCCCCCGGGACACCTACAGATACGCAGTATTTT.

This rearrangement joins TRBV14 to TRBJ2-3; a weak D match, TRBD2 (6 bases). Trimming took off 2 bases at V and 3 bases at J, with 12 bases between the two ends. CDR3 length: 15 residues. Germline V gene lookup returns CDR1 SGHDN and CDR2 FVKESK. The CDR3: CASSQLTGVTDTQYF. In nucleotides, the CDR3 is TGTGCCAGCAGCCAACTAACGGGAGTGACAGATACGCAGTATTTT.

This rearrangement joins TRBV24-1 to TRBJ1-3, with a weak D call TRBD1 (6 bases). From germline, CDR1 is KGHDR and CDR2 SFDVKD. CDR3 length: 15 residues. The V and J ends lost 3 bases and 1 base respectively, with 9 bases between them. Here the CDR3 reads CATSDPGQSGNTIYF. CDR3 sequence (DNA): TGTGCCACCAGTGATCCCGGACAGTCTGGAAACACCATATATTTT.

DNA of the CDR3: TGTGCCAGCAGCTCCCGTGCGACCGGGGAGCTGTTTTTT. It specifies CASSSRATGELFF. The chain has TRBV5-6 and TRBJ2-2; D is unresolved. CDR3 size: 13 residues. The ends were cut back, 3 bases at V and 5 bases at J, with 8 bases in the middle. Germline V gene data show CDR1 as SGHDT and CDR2 as YYEEEE.

In DNA, the CDR3 is TGTGCCAGCAGTTTGGTACAAATGAACACTGAAGCTTTCTTT. Translated, it gives CASSLVQMNTEAFF. The rearrangement uses TRBV28 and TRBJ1-1; D remains unclear. Germline V gene sequence: CDR1 MDHEN, CDR2 SYDVKM. CDR3 length: 14 residues. With 3 bases removed from V and 0 bases from J, the gap between germline ends came to 8 bases. Complete variable domain (other parts from reference TRBV28 and TRBJ1-1): DVKVTQSSRYLVKRTGEKVFLECVQDMDHENMFWYRQDPGLGLRLIYFSYDVKMKEKGDIPEGYSVSREKKERFSLILESASTNQTSMYLCASSLVQMNTEAFFGQGTRLTVV.

V is TRBV10-3 and J is TRBJ2-7; D possibly corresponds to TRBD2 (6 bases). The CDR3 runs to 16 residues. V was pared by 4 bases and J by 0 bases, with 16 bases between. CDR1 ENHRY and CDR2 SYGVKD come from the germline V gene. The CDR3 spells CAISAPTSLNSYEQYF. The CDR3 bases are TGTGCCATCAGTGCCCCAACTAGCCTCAACTCCTACGAGCAGTACTTC.

The chain links TRBV3-1 (or the pseudogene TRBV3-2) to TRBJ2-5, with unresolved D. This CDR3 is 15 amino acids long. Germline-derived CDR1 and CDR2 are LGHDT and YNNKEL (reference sequence). V was pared by 0 bases and J by 2 bases, with 10 bases between. In DNA, the CDR3 is TGTGCCAGCAGCCAAGATCTGGAGATTCAAGAGACCCAGTACTTC. Its protein product is CASSQDLEIQETQYF.

The J gene is TRBJ2-1, the V gene TRBV9; D gene ambiguous. V was cut by 0 bases and J by 0 bases, with 10 bases left in between. This CDR3 spans 16 amino acids. Germline V gene data show CDR1 as SGDLS and CDR2 as YYNGEE. The CDR3 protein is CASSVGQRVSYNEQFF. As DNA, the CDR3 is TGTGCCAGCAGCGTAGGTCAAAGAGTCTCCTACAATGAGCAGTTCTTC.

J is TRBJ2-3 and V is TRBV9; weak D call: TRBD1 (6 bases). The CDR3 is 17 residues long. The V gene lost 3 bases and the J gene lost 4 bases, with 21 bases spanning the gap. Looked up from germline, CDR1 is SGDLS and CDR2 is YYNGEE. The CDR3: CASSARPDRPSPDTQYF. The CDR3 region has the DNA TGTGCCAGCAGCGCTCGACCTGACAGGCCCTCCCCAGATACGCAGTATTTT.

The V and J genes are TRBV14 and TRBJ2-7; TRBD2 matches 9 bases. With V trimmed by 8 bases and J by 3 bases, 5 bases remained unmatched. Germline CDR1 and CDR2: SGHDN and FVKESK. The CDR3 extends over 13 amino acids. CDR3: CASSSSGNYEQYF. The CDR3 DNA reads as TGTGCCAGCTCCTCTAGCGGGAACTACGAGCAGTACTTC.

The chain joins TRBV4-3 to TRBJ1-2; D possibly corresponds to TRBD1 (5 bases). The CDR3 extends over 17 amino acids. With 0 bases removed from V and 4 bases from J, the gap between germline ends came to 18 bases. Per germline, CDR1 LGHNA and CDR2 YSLEER. The CDR3 nucleotides read TGCGCCAGCAGCCAAGATGGGGTTGGGGGGATTCCCTATGGCTACACCTTC. The encoded protein is CASSQDGVGGIPYGYTF.

The chain has TRBV6-2 or TRBV6-3 and TRBJ2-2; D unclear. Looked up from germline, CDR1 is MNHEY and CDR2 is SVGEGT. The CDR3 sequence is 16 residues long. The germline V and J ends were trimmed by 4 bases and 4 bases, with 16 bases remaining between them. The CDR3 DNA follows: TGTGCCAGCAGTTCGCCCGACAATCCCAGCACCGGGGAGCTGTTTTTT. Its translation is CASSSPDNPSTGELFF.

The gene calls are TRBV5-5 and TRBJ2-3; D possibly corresponds to TRBD1 (6 bases). CDR3 length: 13 residues. Trimming left V 0 bases short and J 6 bases short, with 8 bases between. The germline gives CDR1 SGHKS, CDR2 YYEKEE (reference sequence). The CDR3, as DNA: TGTGCCAGCAGCTTGGTGGGGGCTGATACGCAGTATTTT. Protein product: CASSLVGADTQYF. Complete variable domain (other parts from reference TRBV5-5 and TRBJ2-3): DAGVTQSPTHLIKTRGQQVTLRCSPISGHKSVSWYQQVLGQGPQFIFQYYEKEERGRGNFPDRFSARQFPNYSSELNVNALLLGDSALYLCASSLVGADTQYFGPGTRLTVL.

CDR3 nucleotides: TGCGCCAGCAGCTTGAGGTCCGGGACTCTTACCTACGAGCAGTACTTC. Protein sequence: CASSLRSGTLTYEQYF. This chain links TRBV5-1 with TRBJ2-7; maybe TRBD2 (6 bases). Germline-derived CDR1 and CDR2 are SGHRS and YFSETQ. V lost 1 base, J lost 2 bases, and 16 bases lay in between. There are 16 residues in the CDR3.

V and J are TRBV6-5 and TRBJ1-5; D not certain. Germline CDR1 reads MNHEY; CDR2 reads SVGAGI. This CDR3 spans 14 amino acids. Trimming shortened V by 2 bases and J by 1 base, and 6 bases separated the two germline ends. The CDR3 here is CASSYGESNQPQHF. The CDR3 region has the DNA TGTGCCAGCAGTTACGGGGAGAGCAATCAGCCCCAGCATTTT.

CDR3 residues: CASSVTGTGGYEQYF. The DNA of the CDR3 is TGTGCCAGTAGTGTTACAGGGACAGGGGGATACGAGCAGTACTTC. The gene calls are TRBV19 and TRBJ2-7; 11 bases map to TRBD1. This CDR3 is built from 15 residues. The V gene end was trimmed by 5 bases and the J gene end by 4 bases; junction bases not matched to a gene: 7. Germline V gene sequence: CDR1 LNHDA, CDR2 SQIVND (reference sequence).